This T cell receptor (beta chain) emerged from a study of cytomegalovirus exposure and HLA in healthy donors listed by TCRdb under 2017. Study-wide context: A later analysis indicated that the 120 validation repertoires were generated on the platform also employed for the roughly 650 repertoires of the first cohort. The aim of the study was to test whether cataloging public T cell receptors could identify signatures of past pathogen exposure. In addition to the first cohort of around 670 subjects, a separate validation cohort of under 150 different subjects was used. To predict cytomegalovirus infection status, the study brought together high-throughput TCR immunosequencing, statistical association of individual TCRs with disease status, and machine learning. The paper as a whole reports these results and caveats: The study gave a list of under 200 TCR beta chains associated with cytomegalovirus. A later analysis had no HLA typing for the validation cohort, so co-occurrence there was scored across all 110 or so repertoires. Most TCR sequences were observed very rarely across donors, whereas some public TCRs were present in many individuals. Three of the identified cytomegalovirus-associated TCR beta chains were confirmed in vitro to be specific for cytomegalovirus antigens. The authors suggested that the approach could potentially be extended to other disease states and immunological phenotypes. In a later analysis, TCRs clustered in the first cohort were found to also tend to co-occur in the roughly 130 validation repertoires, with approximately 94% of cluster scores above 0. The classifier was reported to diagnose cytomegalovirus status with high specificity and sensitivity in both the original cohort and the validation cohort.

Donors formed part of the validation cohort, which comprised about 130 subjects and was distinct from the first cohort of roughly 600 subjects. The library relied on the immunoSEQ multiplex PCR assay. On the study's bioinformatics: A statistical classification framework was built to diagnose cytomegalovirus status from the catalog of TCR beta chain sequences. The table comes from immuneACCESS by way of TCRdb, which keeps in-frame sequences with V and J called. Part of the clones is missing from these tables; in studies checked, under half for an unresolved V gene and the rest for unknown reasons. V, J and clone size derive from that table, while D and trimming were established from the DNA sequence. The sample contains under 80,000 clones, less than 95% of them found a single time. Together, the top ten hold roughly 3.3% of the sample. Including cysteine and phenylalanine, the CDR3 has 14 amino acids. The CDR3 DNA has 42 bases and is translated from base 1. The germline V gene (reference sequence) sets CDR1 to LNHDA and CDR2 to SQIVND. The germline ends are 4 bases apart after V is trimmed by 0 bases and J by 2 bases.

Concerning this clone itself: There is no known antigen for this receptor. Base qualities are missing; no much larger clone stands one base away.

The receptor was isolated from a woman between 18 and 29 years old in good health and CMV-seropositive. The specimen sequenced was PBMCs. This receptor chain uses TRBV19 and TRBJ2-2; the D gene assignment is ambiguous. The DNA is as follows: TGTGCCAGTAGTATAGAGAGAAACACCGGGGAGCTGTTTTTT. It specifies CASSIERNTGELFF.